This entry is about one T cell receptor beta chain. The target antigen is unknown. These data come from a study of graft-versus-host responses after intestinal transplantation. Broader study findings: Detection of GvH clones occurred in recipient marrow, and some had their first appearance in ileum or blood. Graft-versus-host to host-versus-graft clonal ratios in allografts were high in patients with graft-donor T cell macrochimerism.

Germline loops: CDR1 SGHNT, CDR2 YYREEE (reference sequence). The CDR3 runs to 15 residues. V was pared by 3 bases and J by 10 bases, with 6 bases of the junction left unmatched. The data were produced by immunoSEQ multiplex PCR, yet TCRdb's version contains in-frame clones alone and is incomplete. The sample contains 55,000 to 70,000 clones, 90% to 95% of which appear only once. This TCR derives from a human patient who received an intestinal transplant, so some T cells may come from the graft donor. This chain connects TRBV5-4 to TRBJ2-1, with TRBD2 matching 14 bases. Sequenced material: PBMCs, taken less than 130 days after intestinal transplantation. CDR3 protein: CASSSGLAGEREQFF. DNA of the CDR3: TGTGCCAGCAGCTCGGGACTAGCGGGAGAGCGCGAGCAGTTCTTC.